These T cell receptor beta chains were read from a single sample in a study of CD4+ T cells in melanoma. Profiling relied on immunoSEQ multiplex PCR, and the TCRdb table lists in-frame clones only, not all of them. This table holds 55,000 or so clones, roughly three quarters found once. The sequenced sample was tumor tissue. Every receptor here comes from a human donor with melanoma. Each CDR3 is given with its conserved first and last residue. Each record gives: V gene, J gene, clone size, CDR3 length, D gene, CDR3 DNA, CDR3 protein. D genes are given only for firm matches. The size field is filled for only some rows; it gives once, few, many or a size class.

>TRBV18|TRBJ2-7|few|13|TRBD1
TGTGCCAGCTCATCCGGGACAGGGCAGGGGCAGTACTTC
CASSSGTGQGQYF
>TRBV10-2|TRBJ2-1|once|15|.
TGCGCCAGCAGTGAGGCAAAGCCCCCGTACAATGAGCAGTTCTTC
CASSEAKPPYNEQFF
>TRBV19|TRBJ2-4|many|13|.
TGTGCCTCCCTAAGCAAGGCCAAAAACATTCAGTACTTC
CASLSKAKNIQYF
>TRBV7-9|TRBJ2-3|.|13|.
TGTGCCAGCAGCTTAGCGGGGGCTGATACGCAGTATTTT
CASSLAGADTQYF
>TRBV7-6|TRBJ1-5|.|13|.
TGTGCCAGCAGCCTCTGGGACAATCAGCCCCAGCATTTT
CASSLWDNQPQHF
>TRBV28|TRBJ1-1|.|14|TRBD1
TGTGCCAGCACCACCGGGACAGCCTACACTGAAGCTTTCTTT
CASTTGTAYTEAFF
>TRBV7-6|TRBJ1-5|.|14|.
TGTGCCAGCAGCCCAGGACTAGGCAATCAGCCCCAGCATTTT
CASSPGLGNQPQHF
>TRBV7-8|TRBJ1-2|.|17|.
TGTGCCAGCAGCTTACAAGCCGCATTCAGGGGAGTGGGCGGCTACACCTTC
CASSLQAAFRGVGGYTF
>TRBV6-5|TRBJ1-2|.|11|.
TGTGCCACCTCCGGGTACTATGGCTACACCTTC
CATSGYYGYTF
>TRBV14|TRBJ2-3|once|13|.
TGTGCCAGCCGGGCCCCTCTGGATGATACGCAGTATTTT
CASRAPLDDTQYF
>TRBV19|TRBJ2-5|.|16|.
TGTGCCAGTAGTAGCCTTTGGCAGCTAGAGGGTGAGACCCAGTACTTC
CASSSLWQLEGETQYF
>TRBV7-9|TRBJ1-1|.|10|.
TGTGCCAGCAGCTCGTACGAAGCTTTCTTT
CASSSYEAFF
>TRBV30|TRBJ1-5|.|13|.
TGTGCCTGGAGTGTTAGGGGCAATCAGCCCCAGCATTTT
CAWSVRGNQPQHF
>TRBV29-1|TRBJ2-5|.|12|TRBD1
TGCAGCGTTGTCGACAGGGGGGAGACCCAGTACTTC
CSVVDRGETQYF
>TRBV6-9|TRBJ2-7|.|14|.
TGTGCCAGCAGTCAGCCGGGACCACTTTACGAGCAGTACTTC
CASSQPGPLYEQYF
>TRBV7-8|TRBJ2-4|.|14|.
TGTGCCAGCAGCTTAGGAAGCCATCGAAACATTCAGTACTTC
CASSLGSHRNIQYF
>TRBV11-2|TRBJ2-7|.|11|.
TGTGCCAGCAGCTTATTATCCGAGCAGTACTTC
CASSLLSEQYF
>TRBV14|TRBJ2-1|.|14|.
TGTGCCAGCAGCCAAGATACGGTCTACAATGAGCAGTTCTTC
CASSQDTVYNEQFF
>TRBV2|TRBJ2-3|.|14|.
TGTGCCAGCAGGCCGCTTTCCACTCTGGATACGCAGTATTTT
CASRPLSTLDTQYF
>TRBV11-2|TRBJ1-2|.|12|.
TGTGCCAGCAGCCCAGCCGACAGGGGCTACACCTTC
CASSPADRGYTF
>TRBV4-1|TRBJ1-2|.|16|TRBD1
TGCGCCAGCAGCCAAGATCGGACAGGGAGAGGCTATGGCTACACCTTC
CASSQDRTGRGYGYTF
>TRBV6-5|TRBJ2-7|once|14|TRBD1
TGTGCCAGCAGCCCTGGGACAGGGCTCTACGAGCAGTACTTC
CASSPGTGLYEQYF
>TRBV5-1|TRBJ1-1|.|16|TRBD1
TGCGCCAGCAGCTCTGCCGGGACAGGGACCAGAATTGAAGCTTTCTTT
CASSSAGTGTRIEAFF
>TRBV6-4|TRBJ2-1|once|16|.
TGTGCCAGCAGTCAGGCCCCTATAGGGCCCGGCAATGAGCAGTTCTTC
CASSQAPIGPGNEQFF
>TRBV5-5|TRBJ2-3|.|15|TRBD2
TGTGCCAGCAGCTGGTTGGGCGGGGGAGGGGATACGCAGTATTTT
CASSWLGGGGDTQYF
>TRBV28|TRBJ1-1|.|17|TRBD1
TGTGCCAGCAGTCCGAGGACAGGGATGGTTTGGGTCACTGAAGCTTTCTTT
CASSPRTGMVWVTEAFF
>TRBV5-1|TRBJ2-2|.|18|.
TGCGCCAGCAGCCCCTCGGGACCCCGTGTGGGGGACACCGGGGAGCTGTTTTTT
CASSPSGPRVGDTGELFF
>TRBV4-2|TRBJ2-1|few|15|.
TGTGCCAGCAGCCTCATCACCGCTAGTTTGGATGAGCAGTTCTTC
CASSLITASLDEQFF
>TRBV15|TRBJ2-7|.|11|.
TGTGCCACCCGGGGGCAGACCGAGCAGTACTTC
CATRGQTEQYF
>TRBV7-9|TRBJ1-1|.|16|.
TGTGCCAGCAGCGCCCGGGGGGAACCTATGAACACTGAAGCTTTCTTT
CASSARGEPMNTEAFF